This note documents a single T cell receptor (beta chain) sequence. This sample stems from a study of blood T cell repertoires in COVID-19. Using immunoSEQ multiplex PCR, the repertoire was profiled, and TCRdb retains in-frame clones only, with some absent. The table lists about 120,000 clones, less than 75% of them singletons. The CDR3 has 16 residues. V shed 0 bases and J shed 0 bases, with 12 bases lying between them. CDR1 SGHDT and CDR2 YYEEEE come from the germline V gene. This receptor was obtained from a human donor with acute or convalescent COVID-19. The donor label of this sample is uncertain. This chain links TRBV5-6 with TRBJ2-5; D is perhaps TRBD1 (5 bases). The sample was peripheral blood. DNA of the CDR3: TGTGCCAGCAGCTTGGAGACAGCGTCGTACCAAGAGACCCAGTACTTC. Translation: CASSLETASYQETQYF. Together with reference TRBV5-6 and TRBJ2-5, the CDR3 gives the full variable domain: DAGVTQSPTHLIKTRGQQVTLRCSPKSGHDTVSWYQQALGQGPQFIFQYYEEEERQRGNFPDRFSGHQFPNYSSELNVNALLLGDSALYLCASSLETASYQETQYFGPGTRLLVL.